The rows below give T cell receptor beta chains drawn from one sample of a study of shared clonotypes between healthy human individuals. Clones were read by immunoSEQ multiplex PCR, and TCRdb kept only the in-frame ones, dropping some. Of a few hundred thousand clones listed, roughly 84% are singletons. The sequenced sample was memory CD8+ T cells sorted from blood. The receptor source for this set is a man aged 18 to 30 in good health. Both conserved end residues are trimmed from each CDR3. A row's size may be missing; if present it is once, few, many or a size class.

ASSLWGVAADYGYT	TRBV28	-
ASSHPGTAVLT	TRBV7-2	-
ASSFLPTDTQY	TRBV27	-
ASSAWTGALTGELF	TRBV2	once
ASSPVVDTQY	TRBV5-6	-
ASSFLLSQETQY	TRBV27	-
ASSGRGGVSEQY	TRBV5-1	-
SVAGDYPDTQY	TRBV29-1	many
AWSLQKNTEAF	TRBV30	-
ASSPTGSHYGYT	TRBV11-2	-
ASNPNTGELF	TRBV25-1	-
ASSYGILYEQY	TRBV6-6	-
ASGWGPSYGYT	TRBV19	-
ASSQEMASGETQY	TRBV4-3	-
ASSLGPYSNQPQH	TRBV5-4	-
AWGAGGNTIY	TRBV30	-
AWSGLMGPVYEQY	TRBV30	-
ASSHQSLGGNEQF	TRBV4-1	-
ASSYRGSYEQY	TRBV6-6	-
ASSFSLAPRATGGNEAF	TRBV7-9	-
ASSELGQSYEQY	TRBV2	once
ASSLAGLASTYNEQF	TRBV5-1	-
AINGETYNEQF	TRBV10-3	-
ASSFPAGEGNNEKLF	TRBV7-2	-
ASSTPTPGQGLTDTQY	TRBV19	few
ASSEYSQGGNTEAF	TRBV25-1	-
ASSYRQGIYEQY	TRBV6-5	-
ASSPSKTTGTEAF	TRBV4-3	-
ASRWGRDSRTGELF	TRBV6-6	-
AWSPPGARDYGYT	TRBV30	-
SVEVQGAFVYEQY	TRBV29-1	few
ASSPLGSHEQY	TRBV27	-
ASSWTSSYNEQF	TRBV6-5	-
ASSFGQGPGNTIY	TRBV13	once
ASRGDSSYEQY	TRBV7-9	-
ASSWEGGTTNTEAF	TRBV5-1	-
ASSSRDSSWGETQY	TRBV4-1	-
ASSMRDTYYEQY	TRBV7-9	-
ASSLDIMRGQAKETQY	TRBV7-9	once
ASKGLNEKLF	TRBV6-5	-
ASSFGIGRTEQY	TRBV27	once
AQTTTSTYNEQF	TRBV30	-
ASSLIGRGYT	TRBV7-9	few
ASSSRQNLGQSPLH	TRBV7-9	few
ASSQLHRGFQPQH	TRBV23-1	-